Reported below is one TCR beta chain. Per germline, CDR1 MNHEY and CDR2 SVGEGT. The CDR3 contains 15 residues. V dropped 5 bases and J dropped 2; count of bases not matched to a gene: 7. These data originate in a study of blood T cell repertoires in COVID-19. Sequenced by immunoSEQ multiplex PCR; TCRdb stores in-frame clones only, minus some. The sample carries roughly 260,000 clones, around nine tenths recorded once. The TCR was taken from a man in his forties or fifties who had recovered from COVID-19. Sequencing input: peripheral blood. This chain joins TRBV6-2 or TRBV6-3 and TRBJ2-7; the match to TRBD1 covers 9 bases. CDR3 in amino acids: CASSQGTGTTYEQYF. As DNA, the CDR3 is TGTGCCAGCAGTCAAGGGACAGGGACTACCTACGAGCAGTACTTC.